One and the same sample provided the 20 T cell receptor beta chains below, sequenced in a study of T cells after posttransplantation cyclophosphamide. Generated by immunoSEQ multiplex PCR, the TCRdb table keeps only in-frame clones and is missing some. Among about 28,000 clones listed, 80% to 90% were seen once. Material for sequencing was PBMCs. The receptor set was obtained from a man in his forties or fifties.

CDR3 amino acids: CASSSAGLLEQFF. The CDR3 nucleotides are TGTGCCAGCAGTTCGGCGGGACTGCTTGAGCAGTTCTTC. The rearrangement links TRBV28 to TRBJ2-1; a weak D match, TRBD2 (6 bases). CDR3 length: 13 residues. V was clipped by 4 bases and J by 9 bases, with 13 bases between them. CDR1 is MDHEN and CDR2 is SYDVKM in the germline V gene.

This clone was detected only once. The CDR3 nucleotides read TGCAGTGCACCGACTTCCCCTGGCTACACCTTC. Translating it yields CSAPTSPGYTF. V is TRBV20-1 and J is TRBJ1-2; D is unresolved. The CDR3 runs 11 residues. Germline V CDR1 and CDR2: DFQATT, SNEGSKA (reference sequence). V dropped 6 bases and J dropped 7 bases, with 12 bases sitting between them.

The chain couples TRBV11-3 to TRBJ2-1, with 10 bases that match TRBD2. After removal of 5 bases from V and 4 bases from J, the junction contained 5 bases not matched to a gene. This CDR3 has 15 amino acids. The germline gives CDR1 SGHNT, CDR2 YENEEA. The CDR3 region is CASSVGLANYNEQFF. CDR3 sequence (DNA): TGTGCCAGCAGCGTGGGACTAGCGAATTACAATGAGCAGTTCTTC. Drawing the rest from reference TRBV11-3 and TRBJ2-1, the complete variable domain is EAGVVQSPRYKIIEKKQPVAFWCNPISGHNTLYWYLQNLGQGPELLIRYENEEAVDDSQLPKDRFSAERLKGVDSTLKIQPAELGDSAVYLCASSVGLANYNEQFFGPGTRLTVL.

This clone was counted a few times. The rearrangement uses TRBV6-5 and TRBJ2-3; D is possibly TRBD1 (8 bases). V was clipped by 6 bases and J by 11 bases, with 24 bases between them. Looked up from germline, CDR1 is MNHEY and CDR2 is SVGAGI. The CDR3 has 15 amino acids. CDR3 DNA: TGTGCCAGCAGCCGACAGGGGATCGGACTAGGGTTGCAGTATTTT. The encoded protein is CASSRQGIGLGLQYF.

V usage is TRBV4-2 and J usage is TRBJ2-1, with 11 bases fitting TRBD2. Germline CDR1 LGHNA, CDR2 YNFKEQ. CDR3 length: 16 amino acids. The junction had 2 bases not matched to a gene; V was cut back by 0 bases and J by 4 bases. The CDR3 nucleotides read TGTGCCAGCAGCCAAGATCCTAGCGGGAGGTACAATGAGCAGTTCTTC. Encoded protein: CASSQDPSGRYNEQFF.

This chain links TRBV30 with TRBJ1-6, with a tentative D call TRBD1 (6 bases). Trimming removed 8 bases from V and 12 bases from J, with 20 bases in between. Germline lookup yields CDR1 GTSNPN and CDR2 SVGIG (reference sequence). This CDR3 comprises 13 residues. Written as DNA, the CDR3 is TGTGCCGGAAGAGACAGGCTTTCCTTACCCCTCCACTTT. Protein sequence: CAGRDRLSLPLHF.

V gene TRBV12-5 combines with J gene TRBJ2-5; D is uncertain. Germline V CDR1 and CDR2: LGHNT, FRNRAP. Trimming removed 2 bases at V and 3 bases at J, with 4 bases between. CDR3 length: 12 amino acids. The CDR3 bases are TGTGCTAGTGGTTTGATAGAAGAGACCCAGTACTTC. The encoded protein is CASGLIEETQYF.

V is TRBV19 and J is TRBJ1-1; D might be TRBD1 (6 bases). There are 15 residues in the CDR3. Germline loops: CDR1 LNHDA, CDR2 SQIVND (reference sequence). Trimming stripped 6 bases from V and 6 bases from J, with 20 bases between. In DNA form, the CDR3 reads TGTGCCAGTAGAAAGCAGACCACAGGGCGTGCTGAAGCTTTCTTT. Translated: CASRKQTTGRAEAFF.

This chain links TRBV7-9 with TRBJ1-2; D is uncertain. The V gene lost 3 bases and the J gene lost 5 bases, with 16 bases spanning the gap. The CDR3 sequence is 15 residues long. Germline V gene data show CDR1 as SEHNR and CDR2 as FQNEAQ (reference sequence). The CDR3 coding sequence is TGTGCCAGCAGCTTCAGTAAGATCCCCGATTATGGCTACACCTTC. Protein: CASSFSKIPDYGYTF.

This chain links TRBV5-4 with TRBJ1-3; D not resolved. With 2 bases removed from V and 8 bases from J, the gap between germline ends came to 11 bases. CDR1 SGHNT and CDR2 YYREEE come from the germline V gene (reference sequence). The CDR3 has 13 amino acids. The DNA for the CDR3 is TGTGCCAGCAGCTTTTCCGGGGTGGACACCATATATTTT. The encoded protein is CASSFSGVDTIYF.

The chain's CDR3 is CASSSTGVYEQYF. The DNA for the CDR3 is TGTGCCAGCAGCTCGACAGGGGTCTACGAGCAGTACTTC. The rearrangement joins TRBV11-1 to TRBJ2-7; 8 bases agree with TRBD1. With 4 bases clipped from V and 3 bases from J, the junction kept 2 bases outside the gene matches. This CDR3 is built from 13 residues. Germline CDR1 is SGHAT and CDR2 is FQDESV (reference sequence). The full variable domain, its missing parts supplied by reference TRBV11-1 and TRBJ2-7, is EAEVAQSPRYKITEKSQAVAFWCDPISGHATLYWYRQILGQGPELLVQFQDESVVDDSQLPKDRFSAERLKGVDSTLKIQPAELGDSAMYLCASSSTGVYEQYFGPGTRLTVT.

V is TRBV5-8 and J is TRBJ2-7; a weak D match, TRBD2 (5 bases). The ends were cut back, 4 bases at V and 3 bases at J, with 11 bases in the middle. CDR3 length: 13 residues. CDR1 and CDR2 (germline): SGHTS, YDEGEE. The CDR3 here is CASSRTGLYEQYF. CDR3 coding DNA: TGTGCCAGCAGCCGGACCGGACTCTACGAGCAGTACTTC. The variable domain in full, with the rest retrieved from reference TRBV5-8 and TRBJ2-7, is EAGVTQSPTHLIKTRGQQATLRCSPISGHTSVYWYQQALGLGLQFLLWYDEGEERNRGNFPPRFSGRQFPNYSSELNVNALELEDSALYLCASSRTGLYEQYFGPGTRLTVT.

CDR3 bases: TGTGCCTACCGAGGGGGGGGCACAGATACGCAGTATTTT. Protein: CAYRGGGTDTQYF. The chain carries TRBV7-9 and TRBJ2-3; TRBD2 is a possible D gene (7 bases). Looked up from germline, CDR1 is SEHNR and CDR2 is FQNEAQ (reference sequence). Trimming stripped 11 bases from V and 1 base from J, with 13 bases between. CDR3 size: 13 residues.

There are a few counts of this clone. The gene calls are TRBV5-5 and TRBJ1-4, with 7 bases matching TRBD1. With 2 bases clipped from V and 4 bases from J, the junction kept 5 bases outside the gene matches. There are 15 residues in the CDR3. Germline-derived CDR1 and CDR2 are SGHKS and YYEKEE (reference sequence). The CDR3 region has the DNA TGTGCCAGCAGCTTAAGGACAGGAGTTAATGAAAAACTGTTTTTT. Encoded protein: CASSLRTGVNEKLFF. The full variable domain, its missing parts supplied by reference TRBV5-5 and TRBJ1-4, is DAGVTQSPTHLIKTRGQQVTLRCSPISGHKSVSWYQQVLGQGPQFIFQYYEKEERGRGNFPDRFSARQFPNYSSELNVNALLLGDSALYLCASSLRTGVNEKLFFGSGTQLSVL.

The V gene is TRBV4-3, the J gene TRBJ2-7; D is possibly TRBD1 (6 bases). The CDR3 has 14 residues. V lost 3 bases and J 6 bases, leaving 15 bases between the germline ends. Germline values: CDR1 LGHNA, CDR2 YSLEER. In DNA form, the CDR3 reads TGCGCCAGCAGCCAGGGACACACGACCTTCGAGCAGTACTTC. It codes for CASSQGHTTFEQYF.

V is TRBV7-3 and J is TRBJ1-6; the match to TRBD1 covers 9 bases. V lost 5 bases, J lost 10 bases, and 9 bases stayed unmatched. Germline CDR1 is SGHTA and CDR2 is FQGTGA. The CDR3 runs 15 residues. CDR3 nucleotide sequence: TGTGCCAGCAGCGCCTCGGGACAGGGCATGTCACCCCTCCACTTT. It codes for CASSASGQGMSPLHF.

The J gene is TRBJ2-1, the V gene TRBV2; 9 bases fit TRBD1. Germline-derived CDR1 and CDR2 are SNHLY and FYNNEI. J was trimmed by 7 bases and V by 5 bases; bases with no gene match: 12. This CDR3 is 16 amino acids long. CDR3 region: CASSRLRDRVRNEQFF. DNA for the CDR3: TGTGCCAGCAGTCGCCTCCGGGACAGGGTAAGGAATGAGCAGTTCTTC.

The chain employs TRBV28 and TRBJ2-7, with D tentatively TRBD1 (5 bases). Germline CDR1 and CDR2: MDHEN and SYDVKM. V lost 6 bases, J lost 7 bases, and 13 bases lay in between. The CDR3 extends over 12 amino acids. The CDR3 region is CASRTTVKEQYF. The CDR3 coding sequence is TGTGCCAGCAGGACGACAGTAAAGGAGCAGTACTTC.

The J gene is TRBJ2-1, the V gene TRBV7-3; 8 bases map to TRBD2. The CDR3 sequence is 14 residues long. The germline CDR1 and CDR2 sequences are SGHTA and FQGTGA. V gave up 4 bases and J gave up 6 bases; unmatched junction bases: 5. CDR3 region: CASSSPGGGNEQFF. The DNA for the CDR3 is TGTGCCAGCAGCTCCCCGGGGGGGGGCAATGAGCAGTTCTTC.

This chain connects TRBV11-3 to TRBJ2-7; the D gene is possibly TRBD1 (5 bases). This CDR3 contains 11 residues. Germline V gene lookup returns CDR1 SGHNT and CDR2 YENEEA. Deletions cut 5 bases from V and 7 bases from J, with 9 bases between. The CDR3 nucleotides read TGTGCCAGCAGCCATCGGACAGAGCAGTACTTC. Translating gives CASSHRTEQYF.